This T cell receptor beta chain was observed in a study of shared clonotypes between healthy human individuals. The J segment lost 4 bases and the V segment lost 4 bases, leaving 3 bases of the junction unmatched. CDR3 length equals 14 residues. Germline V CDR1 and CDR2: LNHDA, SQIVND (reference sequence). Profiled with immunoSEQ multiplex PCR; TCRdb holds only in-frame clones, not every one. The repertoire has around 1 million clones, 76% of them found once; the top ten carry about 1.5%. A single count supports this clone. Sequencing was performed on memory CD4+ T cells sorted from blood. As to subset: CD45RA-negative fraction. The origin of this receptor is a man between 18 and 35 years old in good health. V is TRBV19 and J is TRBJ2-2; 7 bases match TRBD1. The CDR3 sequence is CASSTGQATGELFF. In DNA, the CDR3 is TGTGCCAGTAGTACAGGACAGGCCACCGGGGAGCTGTTTTTT.